This T cell receptor (beta chain) was captured by sequencing in a study of identical twins. Study findings and constraints: The authors drew conclusions from cross-sectional statistical analysis rather than following the same donors.

Germline V gene data show CDR1 as MGHRA and CDR2 as YSYEKL. The ends were cut back, 4 bases at V and 6 bases at J, with 15 bases in the middle. This CDR3 region has 15 residues. Healthy Caucasian individuals made up all the donors. The sample holds a few counts of this clonotype. The target antigen is unknown. TCRdb ran MiXCR on the 5' RACE reads and lists one entry per CDR3 protein. The table shows some 710,000 distinct CDR3 sequences, with roughly 6% occurring only once. This TCR came from a man aged 18 to 35 in good health. The sample comprised naive T cells sorted from blood. The rearrangement joins TRBV4-1 to TRBJ2-2, with D uncertain. In nucleotides, the CDR3 is TGCGCCAGCAGCCTCCTCTTGGGTTTCGCCGGGGAGCTGTTTTTT. Translating it yields CASSLLLGFAGELFF.